What follows are 5 T cell receptor beta chains derived from one specimen sequenced in a study of low-dose radiotherapy and immunotherapy resistance in tumors. cDNA synthesis used a TRAV/TRBV-specific primer set for both chains. Amplification, which lasted 20 to 25 PCR cycles, used a constant-region primer and V-primer adapter to amplify TCRs. MiXCR was run by TCRdb on the reads, yielding one entry per CDR3 protein. The sample gives 12,000 or so distinct CDR3 sequences, 65% to 85% of which show up once; roughly 3.1% is in the top ten. These receptors were taken from a human donor with advanced metastatic prostate, ovarian, gallbladder or colorectal cancer (not recorded which). This table probably holds off-target reads from a library built for another chain.

The J gene is TRBJ2-2, the V gene TRBV10-3; 8 bases align to TRBD2. Trimming cost V 10 bases and J 5 bases; bases outside gene matches: 12. This CDR3 contains 15 residues. CDR1 and CDR2 from the germline V gene are ENHRY and SYGVKD. CDR3 sequence (DNA): TGTGCCACCGCTGAAATAGCGGGAAGTACCGGGGAGCTGTTTTTT. This gives the protein CATAEIAGSTGELFF.

CDR3 region: CASSIRSGAYEQYF. The CDR3 DNA is TGTGCCAGTAGTATAAGGTCTGGGGCCTACGAGCAGTACTTC. This rearrangement joins TRBV19 to TRBJ2-7, with no clear D. The germline V gene has CDR1 LNHDA and CDR2 SQIVND (reference sequence). Trimming pared 2 bases from V and 2 bases from J, leaving 10 bases between. This CDR3 contains 14 residues.

The rearrangement joins TRBV7-2 to TRBJ2-2; TRBD1 aligns across 10 bases. The CDR3 totals 19 residues. J lost 3 bases, V lost 0 bases, and 10 bases had no gene match. Germline lookup yields CDR1 SGHTA and CDR2 FQGNSA. The CDR3 region has the DNA TGTGCCAGCAGCTTAGCTTTAGGGTTGACAGGGGGCGACACCGGGGAGCTGTTTTTT. This encodes CASSLALGLTGGDTGELFF. Supplemented by reference TRBV7-2 and TRBJ2-2, the full variable domain reads GAGVSQSPSNKVTEKGKDVELRCDPISGHTALYWYRQSLGQGLEFLIYFQGNSAPDKSGLPSDRFSAERTGGSVSTLTIQRTQQEDSAVYLCASSLALGLTGGDTGELFFGEGSRLTVL.

The chain recombines TRBV25-1 with TRBJ1-1; TRBD1 matches at 7 bases. J lost 1 base, V lost 5 bases, and 4 bases had no gene match. The CDR3 length is 14 residues. CDR1 and CDR2 from the germline V gene are MGHDK and SYGVNS. In DNA form, the CDR3 reads TGTGCCAGCAGTCGGGGACAGACGAACACTGAAGCTTTCTTT. Its translation is CASSRGQTNTEAFF.

This clonotype was found once. The CDR3 loop is CSVEKAGGVTDTQYF. DNA for the CDR3: TGCAGCGTTGAAAAAGCGGGAGGCGTCACAGATACGCAGTATTTT. The genes are TRBV29-1 and TRBJ2-3; TRBD2 agrees at 9 bases. The V segment lost 2 bases and the J segment 2 bases; nucleotides outside the gene matches: 5. From germline, CDR1 is SQVTM and CDR2 ANQGSEA. The CDR3 has 15 residues.